Given below is one TCR beta chain in context. It lacks a known antigen. Base qualities were left out, and no much larger clone turns up one base away. This entry comes from a study of T cells in Graves' hyperthyroidism and ophthalmopathy (dated by TCRdb to the late 2010s). As for the study more broadly: Peripheral blood was sampled at the time of initial diagnosis, prior to any treatment. In more than five Graves' hyperthyroidism patients, the study also compared T-cell repertoires from thyroid tissue with T-cell repertoires from blood. To identify distinguishing TCR V-J signatures, a discovery cohort of 90 to 100 patients was used, comprising some 45 with Graves' ophthalmopathy and under 60 with stable Graves' hyperthyroidism. Following sampling, methimazole starting at 30 mg daily was given to hyperthyroidism patients, and high-dose intravenous methylprednisolone was given to ophthalmopathy patients. The paper reports TCR Vbeta CDR3 sequencing of 140 or so peripheral blood samples: around 41 ophthalmopathy, fewer than 80 hyperthyroidism and about 17 progressor patients. Whether ophthalmopathy could be predicted prospectively was tested in an independent validation cohort made up of roughly 19 hyperthyroidism patients plus 17 patients who later progressed to ophthalmopathy. The roughly 100 discovery patients were divided at random into training and test sets in a 7:3 ratio.

A patient counted as having stable Graves' hyperthyroidism if no progression to ophthalmopathy occurred over 18 months of follow-up. Hyperthyroidism patients were newly diagnosed, with disease duration under 2 months, and aged 18 to 65 years. Any patient with an uncontrolled infection, another autoimmune disease, pregnancy or lactation was excluded. Diagnoses were established on the basis of clinical symptoms, serum thyroxine and TRAb, thyroid ultrasound, and orbital computed tomography. PBMCs were isolated from about 10 ml of fresh peripheral blood by Ficoll-Paque density gradient centrifugation. Total RNA was extracted with Trizol reagent, and quality was checked on an Agilent 2100 Bioanalyzer. The TCR beta CDR3 regions were amplified from RNA transcripts. The TCR CDR3 was subjected to a first round of RT-PCR using the HTBI primer set and the Qiagen OneStep RT-PCR kit. The libraries were constructed in a second round of multiplex PCR and then size-selected and purified. Sequencing of the libraries was done on an Illumina HiSeq2000 using paired-end 100 bp reads. Under the source paper's analysis protocol: SOAPnuke was used to process the raw data, removing reads that contained adapters or uncalled bases, had a mean Phred below 15, or lacked an exact match to the constant primer or identifier. COPE v1.2.5 was used to merge high-quality paired reads, and clonotypes were defined as unique nucleotide sequences. MiTCR v1.1 was used to align the clonotypes against IMGT TRBV, TRBD and TRBJ reference segments. Only V-J combinations with frequency above 0.0001, covering 99.2% of repertoires, were analysed. The TCS score was defined as the ratio of F50 (clonal expansion) to E x V (chaos), calculated using BLOSUM62-based TCRdist between CDR3 peptides within each V-J. Welch's t-statistics and random forest reduced fewer than 550 V-J features to fewer than 15, which were used in a naive Bayes classifier (R e1071). The raw public reads went through TCRdb reprocessing: fastp at Q25, MiXCR clone calling, in-frame beta chains kept. Rows with one shared CDR3 protein collapse into an entry with the most common genes and DNA. These V and J calls originate from TCRdb's pipeline instead of the authors' own analysis. The sample contains around 400,000 distinct CDR3 sequences, roughly 25% of them found a single time. In total, the top ten clones hold around 67% of the sample.

From cysteine to phenylalanine, the CDR3 is 13 amino acids long. Only the CDR3 region is kept as DNA, spanning 39 bases read in frame from base 1. The germline V and J ends show losses of 5 bases and 7 bases respectively, and no gene match explains 5 bases of the junction. CDR1 and CDR2 are read off the germline V gene as SNHLY and FYNNEI. The full study reports these points: During validation, the model predicted progression to ophthalmopathy a median of about 6.5 months ahead of onset, with almost 71% sensitivity and roughly 72% specificity. A model built on a 13 V-J signature distinguished ophthalmopathy from stable hyperthyroidism, reaching 87.88% sensitivity and around 81% specificity in cross-validation and 80%/75% in testing. Most expanded thyroid clonotypes (frequency above 0.001) were also found in blood, which suggests that blood repertoires may mirror thyroid immune responses. Sample size was not statistically predetermined, and blinding of investigators to group allocation was not performed.

The material sequenced was blood. This sequence originates from a man over 45 with Graves' hyperthyroidism. The V gene is TRBV2 and the J gene is TRBJ2-1; 7 central nucleotides agree with TRBD1. The DNA reads as follows: TGTGCCAGCAGTCAACAGGGGATGAATGAGCAGTTCTTC. It translates as CASSQQGMNEQFF.